The 30 T cell receptor beta chains below were found in one sample sequenced in a study of vaccination and CD4 T cells after COVID-19. Documented treatment: roughly 11-day PBMC culture with coronavirus spike peptide pools or control peptides (ViraFEST assay). These receptors have no identified antigens. Cultured CD4+ T-cell DNA underwent Oncomine TCR Beta short-read sequencing. TCRdb re-called the PCR reads with MiXCR, one entry per CDR3 protein. The sample holds over 9,500 distinct CDR3 sequences; approximately 70% are singletons and the top ten take 9% to 12%. Sequences were obtained from CD4+ T cells from blood, cultured in vitro. These receptors all come from a human donor who had recovered from COVID-19.

The rearrangement joins TRBV5-1 to TRBJ2-3; 9 bases fit TRBD2. The CDR3 spans 16 residues. Germline V gives CDR1 SGHRS, CDR2 YFSETQ. After removal of 4 bases from V and 0 bases from J, the junction contained 6 bases not matched to a gene. In DNA form, the CDR3 reads TGCGCCAGCAGCCCGGTAGCGGGAGCGAGCACAGATACGCAGTATTTT. Protein sequence: CASSPVAGASTDTQYF.

This clonotype rates as medium-sized. The rearrangement joins TRBV6-1 to TRBJ1-2; D might be TRBD1 (5 bases). The length of the CDR3 is 14 residues. Germline V lookup: CDR1 MNHNS, CDR2 SASEGT. Deletions cut 7 bases from V and 6 bases from J, with 18 bases between. The CDR3 protein is CASTQRGVLHGYTF. The CDR3 nucleotides read TGTGCCAGCACCCAACGGGGCGTCCTCCATGGCTACACCTTC.

CDR3 DNA sequence: TGCAGTGCTAGAGATGGCAGGGACTATGGCTACACCTTC. This sequence encodes CSARDGRDYGYTF. The chain uses TRBV20-1 and TRBJ1-2, with D perhaps TRBD1 (5 bases). The CDR3 loop spans 13 amino acids. Trimming stripped 0 bases from V and 3 bases from J, with 8 bases between. Germline V gene sequence: CDR1 DFQATT, CDR2 SNEGSKA (reference sequence).

This chain uses TRBV28 with TRBJ2-3; 9 bases fit TRBD1. V was clipped by 3 bases and J by 2 bases; unmatched bases: 6. Germline assignment: CDR1 MDHEN and CDR2 SYDVKM. This CDR3 has 16 residues. The DNA of the CDR3 is TGTGCCAGCAGTTTGCGGACAGGGGCGTACACAGATACGCAGTATTTT. Its translation is CASSLRTGAYTDTQYF. Complete variable domain (other parts from reference TRBV28 and TRBJ2-3): DVKVTQSSRYLVKRTGEKVFLECVQDMDHENMFWYRQDPGLGLRLIYFSYDVKMKEKGDIPEGYSVSREKKERFSLILESASTNQTSMYLCASSLRTGAYTDTQYFGPGTRLTVL.

This chain links TRBV20-1 with TRBJ1-5; a weak D match, TRBD1 (5 bases). Trimming stripped 6 bases from V and 3 bases from J, with 15 bases between. CDR3 length: 14 residues. Germline-derived CDR1 and CDR2 are DFQATT and SNEGSKA (reference sequence). The CDR3 DNA is TGCAGTGCACCCAGGGCGCGGGACAATCAGCCCCAGCATTTT. Translation gives CSAPRARDNQPQHF.

This clonotype occurred a few times. The chain is built from TRBV2 and TRBJ1-6, with D perhaps matching TRBD1 (5 bases). CDR1 is SNHLY, CDR2 FYNNEI, per germline. There are 14 residues in the CDR3. The V end lost 0 bases, the J end lost 5 bases, and 5 bases lay between the germline ends. The CDR3 reads CASSEAGDNSPLHF. In DNA, the CDR3 is TGTGCCAGCAGTGAAGCGGGGGATAATTCACCCCTCCACTTT.

This chain uses TRBV7-9 with TRBJ2-2, with 8 positions matching TRBD1. Per germline, CDR1 SEHNR and CDR2 FQNEAQ (reference sequence). V dropped 5 bases and J dropped 4; count of bases not matched to a gene: 9. This CDR3 contains 16 residues. The DNA of the CDR3 is TGTGCCAGCAGCCTTGACAGGGGTGGTGGCACCGGGGAGCTGTTTTTT. Protein: CASSLDRGGGTGELFF.

Here the CDR3 DNA reads TGTGCCAGTAGTAATTCAGGTTCGAAATCCTACGAGCAGTACTTC. It is translated as CASSNSGSKSYEQYF. V is TRBV19 and J is TRBJ2-7; D unresolved. V lost 4 bases, J lost 1 base, and 14 bases lay in between. The CDR3 is made up of 15 amino acids. The germline gives CDR1 LNHDA, CDR2 SQIVND (reference sequence).

V usage is TRBV28 and J usage is TRBJ2-7, with D perhaps matching TRBD1 (6 bases). Per germline, CDR1 MDHEN and CDR2 SYDVKM. Trimming stripped 8 bases from V and 0 bases from J, with 8 bases between. CDR3 size: 12 residues. The CDR3 DNA sequence: TGTGCCAGCCAGGGGAGCTCCTACGAGCAGTACTTC. Translated: CASQGSSYEQYF.

This clonotype occurred a few times. The rearrangement joins TRBV5-4 to TRBJ1-4, with 9 bases matching TRBD1. CDR3 length: 15 amino acids. CDR1 is SGHNT, CDR2 YYREEE, per germline (reference sequence). The J segment lost 5 bases and the V segment lost 0 bases, leaving 2 bases of the junction unmatched. CDR3 region: CASSLGGTGNEKLFF. In DNA form, the CDR3 reads TGTGCCAGCAGCTTGGGCGGGACAGGGAATGAAAAACTGTTTTTT.

This clonotype was counted only a few times. V gene TRBV6-5 combines with J gene TRBJ1-4, with unresolved D. This CDR3 region has 16 residues. The V end lost 0 bases, the J end lost 10 bases, and 18 bases lay between the germline ends. Germline CDR1 MNHEY, CDR2 SVGAGI. CDR3 region: CASSYSTSGPLGKLFF. CDR3 bases: TGTGCCAGCAGTTACTCGACCTCGGGCCCCCTCGGAAAACTGTTTTTT.

This CDR3 is CASEGRTRYNQPQHF. CDR3 nucleotides: TGTGCCAGTGAGGGGAGGACCAGGTACAATCAGCCCCAGCATTTT. The chain couples TRBV19 to TRBJ1-5; possibly TRBD1 for D (5 bases). The germline gives CDR1 LNHDA, CDR2 SQIVND (reference sequence). V lost 8 bases, J lost 3 bases, and 17 bases lay in between. This CDR3 region has 15 residues.

This chain joins TRBV11-2 and TRBJ1-6; 9 bases agree with TRBD1. The CDR3 length is 15 residues. Trimming at V came to 5 bases and at J to 8 bases, leaving 7 bases not matched to a gene. Germline CDR1 reads SGHAT; CDR2 reads FQNNGV. The CDR3 here is CASSAPGTGYSPLHF. The CDR3 region has the DNA TGTGCCAGCAGCGCCCCCGGGACAGGGTATTCACCCCTCCACTTT. The whole variable domain, remainder taken from reference TRBV11-2 and TRBJ1-6, is EAGVAQSPRYKIIEKRQSVAFWCNPISGHATLYWYQQILGQGPKLLIQFQNNGVVDDSQLPKDRFSAERLKGVDSTLKIQPAKLEDSAVYLCASSAPGTGYSPLHFGNGTRLTVT.

The chain carries TRBV20-1 and TRBJ1-5; D gene uncertain. Trimming took 6 bases from V and 4 from J, leaving 10 bases between them. The CDR3 has 12 amino acids. Germline CDR1 and CDR2: DFQATT and SNEGSKA (reference sequence). CDR3 in DNA: TGCAGTGCCAAATTAAGGAATCAGCCCCAGCATTTT. This encodes CSAKLRNQPQHF.

The chain employs TRBV11-2 and TRBJ1-4; D call uncertain. The CDR3 consists of 12 residues. The germline gives CDR1 SGHAT, CDR2 FQNNGV. Trimming took 5 bases from V and 10 from J, leaving 11 bases between them. CDR3 sequence: CASSHFDGKLFF. DNA of the CDR3: TGTGCCAGCAGCCACTTCGACGGAAAACTGTTTTTT.

This chain uses TRBV5-1 with TRBJ2-5; D call uncertain. The CDR3 runs 15 residues. The germline gives CDR1 SGHRS, CDR2 YFSETQ. Deletions cut 5 bases from V and 2 bases from J, with 16 bases between. CDR3 amino acids: CASSPVGRIQETQYF. DNA of the CDR3: TGCGCCAGCAGTCCGGTAGGCAGAATACAAGAGACCCAGTACTTC.

The chain employs TRBV12-3 or TRBV12-4 and TRBJ1-3, with D perhaps TRBD1 (5 bases). The germline V and J ends were trimmed by 6 bases and 0 bases, with 9 bases remaining between them. The CDR3 runs to 14 residues. The CDR3 here is CASRTDSSGNTIYF. DNA of the CDR3: TGTGCCAGCAGGACTGACAGCTCTGGAAACACCATATATTTT.

This chain links TRBV20-1 with TRBJ2-7; 7 bases agree with TRBD1. Germline V lookup: CDR1 DFQATT, CDR2 SNEGSKA (reference sequence). The CDR3 has 14 residues. V dropped 6 bases and J dropped 6; count of bases not matched to a gene: 14. This CDR3 reads CSAQDRVWPGEQYF. In DNA form, the CDR3 reads TGCAGTGCCCAAGACAGGGTATGGCCAGGCGAGCAGTACTTC.

This clonotype occurred a few times. The chain employs TRBV7-9 and TRBJ1-6; 10 bases map to TRBD1. Germline-derived CDR1 and CDR2 are SEHNR and FQNEAQ (reference sequence). The V and J ends lost 3 bases and 6 bases, in that order; junction bases with no gene match: 2. The CDR3 is made up of 15 amino acids. In DNA form, the CDR3 reads TGTGCCAGCAGCTTGGGGACAGGGGTTAATTCACCCCTCCACTTT. Its translation is CASSLGTGVNSPLHF. The whole variable domain, filled in from reference TRBV7-9 and TRBJ1-6, reads DTGVSQNPRHKITKRGQNVTFRCDPISEHNRLYWYRQTLGQGPEFLTYFQNEAQLEKSRLLSDRFSAERPKGSFSTLEIQRTEQGDSAMYLCASSLGTGVNSPLHFGNGTRLTVT.

This clonotype was seen a handful of times. This chain uses TRBV7-2 with TRBJ1-5; D ambiguous. The length of the CDR3 is 14 residues. Germline CDR1 SGHTA, CDR2 FQGNSA. Trimming pared 5 bases from V and 0 bases from J, leaving 8 bases between. The DNA for the CDR3 is TGTGCCAGCAGCCCGGAAAATAGCAATCAGCCCCAGCATTTT. Encoded protein: CASSPENSNQPQHF.

The rearrangement joins TRBV7-3 to TRBJ2-5; 8 bases match TRBD2. The CDR3 is 18 residues long. The junction had 15 bases not matched to a gene; V was cut back by 2 bases and J by 4 bases. Germline values: CDR1 SGHTA, CDR2 FQGTGA. In DNA, the CDR3 is TGTGCCAGCAGCTTACGGGCTTGGGCGGGGGGCGTCGCAGAGACCCAGTACTTC. Its translation is CASSLRAWAGGVAETQYF.

This clonotype has just a few counts. The chain employs TRBV6-1 and TRBJ2-3; 12 bases map to TRBD2. With V trimmed by 1 base and J by 9 bases, 11 bases remained unmatched. Germline CDR1 MNHNS, CDR2 SASEGT. The CDR3 has 17 residues. CDR3 DNA sequence: TGTGCCAGCAGTGAAGGAGGACTAGCGGGGACGTTCAGGACGCAGTATTTT. Residues: CASSEGGLAGTFRTQYF.

This chain connects TRBV7-9 to TRBJ2-7, with 9 bases that match TRBD1. Trimming at V came to 2 bases and at J to 0 bases, leaving 11 bases not matched to a gene. This CDR3 is 18 amino acids long. CDR1 SEHNR and CDR2 FQNEAQ come from the germline V gene (reference sequence). CDR3: CASSLWTGEGLSSYEQYF. CDR3 bases: TGTGCCAGCAGCTTATGGACAGGGGAGGGGCTTAGCTCCTACGAGCAGTACTTC.

The chain has TRBV4-1 and TRBJ2-1, with TRBD2 matching 10 bases. CDR3 length: 17 amino acids. Germline V lookup: CDR1 MGHRA, CDR2 YSYEKL. V dropped 4 bases and J dropped 7; count of bases not matched to a gene: 13. The CDR3 spells CASSRGGLAVLGNEQFF. Written as DNA, the CDR3 is TGCGCCAGCAGCCGAGGCGGACTAGCGGTTTTAGGGAATGAGCAGTTCTTC.

J is TRBJ1-3 and V is TRBV6-5, with D perhaps matching TRBD1 (6 bases). CDR1 is MNHEY, CDR2 SVGAGI, per germline. Trimming removed 0 bases from V and 3 bases from J, with 6 bases in between. The CDR3 runs to 14 residues. The CDR3, as DNA: TGTGCCAGCAGTTACTCGGACAGTGGAAACACCATATATTTT. As protein: CASSYSDSGNTIYF.

The rearrangement uses TRBV19 and TRBJ1-1; 7 nucleotides match TRBD1. The CDR3 has 13 amino acids. Germline lookup yields CDR1 LNHDA and CDR2 SQIVND (reference sequence). The V and J ends lost 5 bases and 3 bases, in that order; junction bases with no gene match: 3. The CDR3 loop reads CASSRDRDTEAFF. The CDR3 DNA follows: TGTGCCAGTAGTCGAGACAGGGACACTGAAGCTTTCTTT.

V usage is TRBV7-9 and J usage is TRBJ1-2, with D hard to call. This CDR3 region has 12 residues. V was pared by 10 bases and J by 3 bases, with 12 bases between. CDR1 SEHNR and CDR2 FQNEAQ come from the germline V gene (reference sequence). The CDR3 coding sequence is TGTGCCACGATGGCCGGAGACTATGGCTACACCTTC. It codes for CATMAGDYGYTF.

This clonotype is large within its sample. The genes are TRBV6-1 and TRBJ2-5; TRBD2 is a possible D gene (6 bases). Germline V gene data show CDR1 as MNHNS and CDR2 as SASEGT. The V and J ends lost 4 bases and 0 bases respectively, with 18 bases between them. The CDR3 consists of 17 residues. The CDR3 coding sequence is TGTGCCAGCAGTGCTCAAGGACGGGGGATATACCAAGAGACCCAGTACTTC. It encodes CASSAQGRGIYQETQYF.

The chain employs TRBV2 and TRBJ1-1; D is ambiguous. CDR1 is SNHLY, CDR2 FYNNEI, per germline. Trimming stripped 9 bases from V and 3 bases from J, with 8 bases between. The CDR3 sequence is 11 residues long. CDR3 in DNA: TGTGCCAGGGTTAGATACACTGAAGCTTTCTTT. As protein: CARVRYTEAFF.

This rearrangement joins TRBV7-6 to TRBJ1-1; D call uncertain. Trimming stripped 5 bases from V and 1 base from J, with 17 bases between. Germline V gene lookup returns CDR1 SGHVS and CDR2 FNYEAQ. The CDR3 loop spans 16 amino acids. CDR3 amino acids: CASSGRWGGGNTEAFF. The CDR3 DNA reads as TGTGCCAGCAGCGGACGATGGGGAGGTGGGAACACTGAAGCTTTCTTT.